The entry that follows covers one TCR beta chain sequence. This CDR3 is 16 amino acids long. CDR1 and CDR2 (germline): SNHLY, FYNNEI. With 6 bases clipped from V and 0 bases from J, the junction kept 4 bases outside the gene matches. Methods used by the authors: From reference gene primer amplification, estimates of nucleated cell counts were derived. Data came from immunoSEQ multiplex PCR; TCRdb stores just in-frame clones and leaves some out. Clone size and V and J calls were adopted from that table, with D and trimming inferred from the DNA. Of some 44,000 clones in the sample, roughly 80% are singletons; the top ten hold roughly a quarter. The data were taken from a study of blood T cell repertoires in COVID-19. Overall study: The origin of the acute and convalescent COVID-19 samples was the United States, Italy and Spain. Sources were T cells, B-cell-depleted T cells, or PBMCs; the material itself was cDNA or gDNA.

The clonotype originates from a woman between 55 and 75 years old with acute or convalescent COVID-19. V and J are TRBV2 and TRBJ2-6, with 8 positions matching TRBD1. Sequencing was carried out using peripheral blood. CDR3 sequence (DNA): TGTGCCAGCAGACAGGGGGTGAGCTCTGGGGCCAACGTCCTGACTTTC. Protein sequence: CASRQGVSSGANVLTF.